A selection of T cell receptor beta chains follows, all from one sample in a study of yellow fever vaccine responses in identical twins. TCRdb processed the RT-PCR reads anew with MiXCR; each CDR3 protein has one entry. The sample carries about 19,000 distinct CDR3 sequences, nearly 70% recorded once. Here the sequenced sample was T cells from blood (PBMCs), unsorted or a sorted subset (not recorded which), taken before or after yellow fever vaccination (not recorded which). All receptors derive from a woman under 30 who received the yellow fever vaccine. The CDR3 runs from the conserved cysteine through the conserved F or W. D genes are given only for firm matches. Clone sizes are given selectively: once, few, many, or a class where the clone is expanded.

j_call: TRBJ2-2
v_call: TRBV11-2
d_call: .
clone_size: .
cdr3_aa: CASSLFEPVLSTGELFF
cdr3_nt: TGTGCCAGCAGCTTATTTGAACCGGTATTGTCCACCGGGGAGCTGTTTTTT

j_call: TRBJ2-2
v_call: TRBV13
d_call: .
clone_size: once
cdr3_aa: CAGRVGTDSGELFF
cdr3_nt: TGTGCCGGACGCGTCGGGACCGACTCCGGGGAGCTGTTTTTT

j_call: TRBJ2-1
v_call: TRBV15
d_call: TRBD2
clone_size: .
cdr3_aa: CATSSFSGGNNEQFF
cdr3_nt: TGTGCCACCAGCAGCTTCAGCGGGGGGAACAATGAGCAGTTCTTC

j_call: TRBJ2-7
v_call: TRBV10-1
d_call: TRBD1
clone_size: .
cdr3_aa: CASSSSPGQGPHEQYF
cdr3_nt: TGCGCCAGCAGTAGCAGTCCCGGACAGGGGCCCCACGAGCAGTACTTC

j_call: TRBJ2-7
v_call: TRBV13
d_call: .
clone_size: .
cdr3_aa: CASSLGLTTYEQYF
cdr3_nt: TGTGCCAGCAGCTTAGGGTTAACCACCTACGAGCAGTACTTC

j_call: TRBJ2-3
v_call: TRBV21-1
d_call: .
clone_size: .
cdr3_aa: CASSTMAERGSTDTQYF
cdr3_nt: TGTGCCAGCAGCACAATGGCGGAGCGGGGAAGCACAGATACGCAGTATTTT

j_call: TRBJ1-2
v_call: TRBV24-1
d_call: .
clone_size: once
cdr3_aa: CATSDVTMIYGYTF
cdr3_nt: TGTGCCACCAGTGACGTAACAATGATCTATGGCTACACCTTC

j_call: TRBJ2-5
v_call: TRBV25-1
d_call: TRBD1
clone_size: few
cdr3_aa: CASSEFDRGSSRHF
cdr3_nt: TGTGCCAGCAGTGAATTTGACAGGGGGTCCTCCCGGCACTTC

j_call: TRBJ1-1
v_call: TRBV12-3/TRBV12-4
d_call: .
clone_size: .
cdr3_aa: CASSPGTGNTEAFF
cdr3_nt: TGTGCCAGCAGTCCCGGGACGGGGAACACTGAAGCTTTCTTT

j_call: TRBJ2-1
v_call: TRBV5-4
d_call: .
clone_size: .
cdr3_aa: CASSLASWSSGIEQFF
cdr3_nt: TGTGCCAGCAGTTTGGCTAGCTGGTCGTCTGGTATTGAGCAGTTCTTC

j_call: TRBJ1-1
v_call: TRBV11-1
d_call: TRBD1
clone_size: .
cdr3_aa: CASSLNWAGGGNTEAFF
cdr3_nt: TGTGCCAGCAGCTTAAACTGGGCAGGGGGTGGAAACACTGAAGCTTTCTTT

j_call: TRBJ2-3
v_call: TRBV18
d_call: TRBD1
clone_size: few
cdr3_aa: CASSPLQGEDTQYF
cdr3_nt: TGTGCCAGCTCACCACTTCAGGGGGAAGATACGCAGTATTTT

j_call: TRBJ2-1
v_call: TRBV7-9
d_call: TRBD2
clone_size: .
cdr3_aa: CASSSIAGLRNEQFF
cdr3_nt: TGTGCCAGCAGCTCGATAGCGGGGTTACGCAATGAGCAGTTCTTC

j_call: TRBJ1-6
v_call: TRBV20-1
d_call: .
clone_size: few
cdr3_aa: CSAPRGFDNSPLHF
cdr3_nt: TGCAGTGCTCCCCGGGGGTTTGATAATTCACCCCTCCACTTT

j_call: TRBJ2-2
v_call: TRBV5-5
d_call: .
clone_size: few
cdr3_aa: CASSLAADPRSGELFF
cdr3_nt: TGTGCCAGCAGCTTGGCCGCAGATCCTAGGTCCGGGGAGCTGTTTTTT

j_call: TRBJ1-2
v_call: TRBV24-1
d_call: TRBD1
clone_size: .
cdr3_aa: CATSDYDRGHGYTF
cdr3_nt: TGTGCCACCAGTGACTACGACAGGGGTCATGGCTACACCTTC

j_call: TRBJ2-5
v_call: TRBV5-1
d_call: .
clone_size: .
cdr3_aa: CASSPEGGTETQYF
cdr3_nt: TGCGCCAGCAGCCCGGAAGGTGGAACGGAGACCCAGTACTTC

j_call: TRBJ1-3
v_call: TRBV19
d_call: .
clone_size: .
cdr3_aa: CASSKADGNTIYF
cdr3_nt: TGTGCCAGTAGTAAGGCTGACGGAAACACCATATATTTT

j_call: TRBJ2-2
v_call: TRBV4-2
d_call: TRBD2
clone_size: .
cdr3_aa: CASTLAGEGTGELFF
cdr3_nt: TGTGCCAGCACCCTAGCGGGGGAGGGCACCGGGGAGCTGTTTTTT

j_call: TRBJ2-3
v_call: TRBV4-1
d_call: .
clone_size: .
cdr3_aa: CASSQYYGAADTQYF
cdr3_nt: TGCGCCAGCAGCCAATATTACGGGGCCGCAGATACGCAGTATTTT

j_call: TRBJ2-1
v_call: TRBV3-1
d_call: .
clone_size: .
cdr3_aa: CASSPWTTSSYNEQFF
cdr3_nt: TGTGCCAGCAGCCCCTGGACTACCTCATCCTACAATGAGCAGTTCTTC

j_call: TRBJ2-1
v_call: TRBV11-3
d_call: .
clone_size: few
cdr3_aa: CASSLVASFYNEQFF
cdr3_nt: TGTGCCAGCAGCTTAGTTGCCAGTTTTTACAATGAGCAGTTCTTC

j_call: TRBJ1-1
v_call: TRBV29-1
d_call: .
clone_size: few
cdr3_aa: CSVWVNTEAFF
cdr3_nt: TGCAGCGTTTGGGTGAACACTGAAGCTTTCTTT

j_call: TRBJ1-1
v_call: TRBV5-1
d_call: .
clone_size: .
cdr3_aa: CASSLGHLNTEAFF
cdr3_nt: TGCGCCAGCAGCTTGGGACACCTGAACACTGAAGCTTTCTTT

j_call: TRBJ2-7
v_call: TRBV7-2
d_call: .
clone_size: .
cdr3_aa: CASSLARISYEQYF
cdr3_nt: TGTGCCAGCAGCTTAGCCCGGATTTCCTACGAGCAGTACTTC

j_call: TRBJ1-2
v_call: TRBV2
d_call: TRBD1
clone_size: .
cdr3_aa: CASRPSGGGGYTF
cdr3_nt: TGTGCCAGCAGGCCTTCAGGGGGCGGAGGCTACACCTTC

j_call: TRBJ2-2
v_call: TRBV7-6
d_call: .
clone_size: .
cdr3_aa: CASSYYGRGELFF
cdr3_nt: TGTGCCAGCAGCTACTATGGCCGAGGGGAGCTGTTTTTT

j_call: TRBJ1-1
v_call: TRBV11-1
d_call: TRBD1
clone_size: few
cdr3_aa: CASSLSRLDRGNTEAFF
cdr3_nt: TGTGCCAGCAGCTTGAGTAGATTGGACAGGGGGAACACTGAAGCTTTCTTT

j_call: TRBJ1-1
v_call: TRBV13
d_call: TRBD1
clone_size: once
cdr3_aa: CASSLEGQTNTEAFF
cdr3_nt: TGTGCCAGCAGCTTAGAGGGACAGACGAACACTGAAGCTTTCTTT

j_call: TRBJ2-7
v_call: TRBV23-1
d_call: .
clone_size: few
cdr3_aa: CASSQSGRRTYEQYF
cdr3_nt: TGCGCCAGCAGTCAATCCGGCAGGCGAACCTACGAGCAGTACTTC

j_call: TRBJ2-4
v_call: TRBV11-1
d_call: .
clone_size: .
cdr3_aa: CASSTLGGAKNIQYF
cdr3_nt: TGTGCCAGCAGCACACTTGGGGGAGCCAAAAACATTCAGTACTTC

j_call: TRBJ2-1
v_call: TRBV3-1
d_call: .
clone_size: once
cdr3_aa: CASSRLGYQYNEQFF
cdr3_nt: TGTGCCAGCAGCCGGCTAGGCTACCAATACAATGAGCAGTTCTTC

j_call: TRBJ1-4
v_call: TRBV28
d_call: .
clone_size: .
cdr3_aa: CASSFLGAGEKLFF
cdr3_nt: TGTGCCAGCAGTTTTTTAGGGGCAGGGGAAAAACTGTTTTTT

j_call: TRBJ2-6
v_call: TRBV5-1
d_call: .
clone_size: few
cdr3_aa: CASSYKGQGSDSGANVLTF
cdr3_nt: TGCGCCAGCAGTTATAAGGGTCAGGGCTCGGACTCTGGGGCCAACGTCCTGACTTTC

j_call: TRBJ2-7
v_call: TRBV20-1
d_call: TRBD2
clone_size: .
cdr3_aa: CSASSGRGPYEQYF
cdr3_nt: TGCAGTGCTAGCTCCGGGAGGGGACCTTACGAGCAGTACTTC